One sample yielded the 24 T cell receptor beta chains listed below, sequenced in a study of blood T cell repertoires in COVID-19. Repertoires were generated with immunoSEQ multiplex PCR, while TCRdb's copy carries only in-frame clones and drops some. The sample consists of under 250,000 clones, 70% to 90% of them appearing once. Sequenced sample: peripheral blood. The receptors were gathered from a man under 40 with COVID-19, enrolled during active disease.

This chain's CDR3 is CASSQDMRGGNEQYF. The DNA for the CDR3 is TGTGCCAGCAGCCAAGATATGCGGGGAGGGAACGAGCAGTACTTC. The J gene is TRBJ2-7, the V gene TRBV3-1 (or the pseudogene TRBV3-2); 7 nucleotides match TRBD2. This CDR3 has 15 residues. The V gene's germline CDR1 is LGHDT and CDR2 YNNKEL (reference sequence). V lost 0 bases to trimming and J lost 5 bases; unmatched junction nucleotides: 7.

This sequence joins TRBV30 and TRBJ1-5, with D uncertain. The CDR3 totals 13 residues. Looked up from germline, CDR1 is GTSNPN and CDR2 is SVGIG (reference sequence). The V and J ends lost 2 bases and 1 base respectively, with 6 bases between them. CDR3 residues: CAWSSRSNQPQHF. In DNA, the CDR3 is TGTGCCTGGAGTTCGAGGAGCAATCAGCCCCAGCATTTT.

This clone was observed a few times. The chain is built from TRBV7-9 and TRBJ1-1; no firm D call. CDR3 size: 15 residues. V was cut by 7 bases and J by 1 base, with 16 bases left in between. Looked up from germline, CDR1 is SEHNR and CDR2 is FQNEAQ (reference sequence). CDR3 DNA: TGTGCCAGCACACTTGCGGGCGCGGGGAACACTGAAGCTTTCTTT. Translated: CASTLAGAGNTEAFF.

This clone was counted a few times. This rearrangement joins TRBV12-3 or TRBV12-4 to TRBJ2-1; D may be TRBD1 (5 bases). Deletions cut 8 bases from V and 8 bases from J, with 16 bases between. This CDR3 contains 13 residues. CDR3 loop: CASFEESRDEQFF. The CDR3 region has the DNA TGTGCCAGCTTCGAAGAGTCCAGGGATGAGCAGTTCTTC.

The DNA for the CDR3 is TGTGCCAGCAGCTGGGGGAGGATTGAGCAGTTCTTC. Encoded protein: CASSWGRIEQFF. V usage is TRBV28 and J usage is TRBJ2-1, with a weak D call TRBD2 (6 bases). CDR3 length: 12 residues. Trimming pared 6 bases from V and 9 bases from J, leaving 12 bases between. Germline V gives CDR1 MDHEN, CDR2 SYDVKM.

The chain is built from TRBV19 and TRBJ1-2; D unresolved. The CDR3 is 14 amino acids. V shed 3 bases and J shed 2 bases, with 10 bases lying between them. Germline loops: CDR1 LNHDA, CDR2 SQIVND (reference sequence). CDR3 loop: CASSITIQNYGYTF. In DNA, the CDR3 is TGTGCCAGTAGTATCACCATACAGAACTATGGCTACACCTTC. Complete variable domain (other parts from reference TRBV19 and TRBJ1-2): DGGITQSPKYLFRKEGQNVTLSCEQNLNHDAMYWYRQDPGQGLRLIYYSQIVNDFQKGDIAEGYSVSREKKESFPLTVTSAQKNPTAFYLCASSITIQNYGYTFGSGTRLTVV.

J is TRBJ1-3 and V is TRBV9; D gene uncertain. The CDR3 is 14 residues long. The V gene lost 2 bases and the J gene lost 1 base, with 7 bases spanning the gap. Looked up from germline, CDR1 is SGDLS and CDR2 is YYNGEE. The CDR3 loop is CASSVSVSGNTIYF. The CDR3 nucleotides are TGTGCCAGCAGCGTTTCGGTTTCTGGAAACACCATATATTTT.

The chain links TRBV28 to TRBJ1-1, with D perhaps matching TRBD1 (6 bases). Germline V lookup: CDR1 MDHEN, CDR2 SYDVKM. Trimming removed 5 bases from V and 9 bases from J, with 10 bases in between. The length of the CDR3 is 11 residues. The CDR3 nucleotides read TGTGCCAGCAGTACGGGACACAAAGCTTTCTTT. Protein: CASSTGHKAFF.

The V and J genes are TRBV7-8 and TRBJ2-7, with 9 bases lining up with TRBD1. Germline loops: CDR1 SGHVS, CDR2 FQNEAQ. This CDR3 is 15 amino acids long. The junction had 8 bases not matched to a gene; V was cut back by 1 base and J by 7 bases. CDR3 bases: TGTGCCAGCAGCTTAGTAACCGGGACAGGGAGAGAGCAGTACTTC. Its translation: CASSLVTGTGREQYF.

This clone was observed a handful of times. The chain has TRBV2 and TRBJ1-6; 8 bases match TRBD1. In germline, CDR1 is SNHLY, CDR2 FYNNEI. V gave up 7 bases and J gave up 8 bases; unmatched junction bases: 10. CDR3 length: 15 residues. CDR3 nucleotide sequence: TGTGCCAGCATTATAATCCCGGGACAGGATTCACCCCTCCACTTT. Protein product: CASIIIPGQDSPLHF.

The V gene is TRBV11-3, the J gene TRBJ1-2, with 9 bases identical to TRBD1. Trimming took 2 bases from V and 6 from J; bases not matched to a gene: 1. CDR1 is SGHNT and CDR2 is YENEEA in the germline V gene. The CDR3 covers 13 residues. Written as DNA, the CDR3 is TGTGCCAGCAGCTTAACAGGGGGCGATGGCTACACCTTC. This translates into CASSLTGGDGYTF.

This clone came up once. This chain uses TRBV10-3 with TRBJ1-1; 8 nucleotides align to TRBD1. Germline-derived CDR1 and CDR2 are ENHRY and SYGVKD. The J segment lost 0 bases and the V segment lost 8 bases, leaving 14 bases of the junction unmatched. The CDR3 covers 17 residues. In DNA, the CDR3 is TGTGCCATCCGTCCGGGCCAGGGGGCCCTTCTGAACACTGAAGCTTTCTTT. This encodes CAIRPGQGALLNTEAFF.

The chain couples TRBV27 to TRBJ1-2; 11 positions agree with TRBD1. CDR1 and CDR2 from the germline V gene are MNHEY and SMNVEV (reference sequence). The CDR3 runs to 14 residues. After removal of 8 bases from V and 4 bases from J, the junction contained 6 bases not matched to a gene. The DNA for the CDR3 is TGTGCCAGCGCGTTGGACAGGGGGCTCTATGGCTACACCTTC. Its translation: CASALDRGLYGYTF.

This clone was observed a handful of times. The CDR3: CASSPANNRGTGDGYTF. DNA for the CDR3: TGTGCCAGCTCACCTGCCAACAACAGGGGAACGGGGGATGGCTACACCTTC. This rearrangement joins TRBV18 to TRBJ1-2, with 7 bases aligning to TRBD1. There are 17 residues in the CDR3. Per the germline V gene, CDR1 is KGHSH and CDR2 is LQKENI. Losses at the gene ends were 3 bases for V and 6 bases for J; bases not matched to a gene: 16. Based on the CDR3 plus reference TRBV18 and TRBJ1-2, the full variable domain is NAGVMQNPRHLVRRRGQEARLRCSPMKGHSHVYWYRQLPEEGLKFMVYLQKENIIDESGMPKERFSAEFPKEGPSILRIQQVVRGDSAAYFCASSPANNRGTGDGYTFGSGTRLTVV.

The chain joins TRBV27 to TRBJ1-2; D gene uncertain. The length of the CDR3 is 15 residues. The V gene's germline CDR1 is MNHEY and CDR2 SMNVEV (reference sequence). V was clipped by 4 bases and J by 0 bases, with 12 bases between them. The CDR3 region is CASSSLSSPNYGYTF. CDR3 bases: TGTGCCAGCAGTTCACTAAGTAGTCCTAACTATGGCTACACCTTC.

The V gene is TRBV28, the J gene TRBJ1-5; TRBD1 aligns across 8 bases. This CDR3 spans 16 amino acids. With 3 bases clipped from V and 3 bases from J, the junction kept 7 bases outside the gene matches. Germline V CDR1 and CDR2: MDHEN, SYDVKM. The DNA for the CDR3 is TGTGCCAGCAGTTTCCGCGGCAGGGGGCACAATCAGCCCCAGCATTTT. Amino acid sequence: CASSFRGRGHNQPQHF.

This sequence joins TRBV11-1 and TRBJ2-1, with 8 positions matching TRBD1. The V gene's germline CDR1 is SGHAT and CDR2 FQDESV (reference sequence). After removal of 2 bases from V and 6 bases from J, the junction contained 0 bases not matched to a gene. This CDR3 spans 13 amino acids. This CDR3 reads CASSLQGANEQFF. In nucleotides, the CDR3 is TGTGCCAGCAGCTTACAGGGGGCCAATGAGCAGTTCTTC.

The V and J genes are TRBV28 and TRBJ2-7; D remains ambiguous. This CDR3 is 11 amino acids long. Germline CDR1 MDHEN, CDR2 SYDVKM. V shed 0 bases and J shed 11 bases, with 8 bases lying between them. The DNA of the CDR3 is TGTGCCAGCAGTTTATGGACGGAGAAGTACTTC. Translating gives CASSLWTEKYF. Full variable domain (outside the CDR3, taken from reference TRBV28 and TRBJ2-7): DVKVTQSSRYLVKRTGEKVFLECVQDMDHENMFWYRQDPGLGLRLIYFSYDVKMKEKGDIPEGYSVSREKKERFSLILESASTNQTSMYLCASSLWTEKYFGPGTRLTVT.

The chain joins TRBV1 to TRBJ2-7; the table's D call, TRBD2, has no DNA check behind it. TRBV1 corresponds to a pseudogene. CDR3 size: 15 residues. The CDR3 DNA reads TGCACCAGCAGCCAACCTAGCGGGAGATCCTACGAGCAGTACTTC. Translated, it gives CTSSQPSGRSYEQYF.

This clone was seen more than once but under ten times. The chain is built from TRBV2 and TRBJ1-1; D gene uncertain. The CDR3 runs 14 residues. CDR1 and CDR2 from the germline V gene are SNHLY and FYNNEI. The V and J ends lost 4 bases and 1 base respectively, with 10 bases between them. The DNA for the CDR3 is TGTGCCAGCAGTGCGACAAATTCGAACACTGAAGCTTTCTTT. As protein: CASSATNSNTEAFF.

This chain links TRBV27 with TRBJ2-1; 8 nucleotides line up with TRBD2. V dropped 5 bases and J dropped 6; count of bases not matched to a gene: 6. CDR1 and CDR2 (germline): MNHEY, SMNVEV (reference sequence). The CDR3 covers 14 residues. The CDR3 coding sequence is TGTGCCAGCAGTCCCTCGGGGGGGACCAATGAGCAGTTCTTC. Its translation: CASSPSGGTNEQFF.

This clone has only a few counts. J is TRBJ2-5 and V is TRBV5-1, with TRBD1 matching over 8 bases. Germline V gives CDR1 SGHRS, CDR2 YFSETQ. Unmatched junction bases numbered 2, after V lost 0 bases and J lost 4 bases. This CDR3 spans 14 amino acids. The chain's CDR3 is CASSLAGQGETQYF. CDR3 sequence (DNA): TGCGCCAGCAGCTTGGCCGGACAGGGAGAGACCCAGTACTTC.

The chain carries TRBV24-1 and TRBJ1-2, with a weak D call TRBD1 (5 bases). V lost 7 bases and J lost 8, with 16 bases in between. CDR1 and CDR2 from the germline V gene are KGHDR and SFDVKD. The CDR3 sequence is 13 residues long. The CDR3 loop is CATSLQGGKGYTF. CDR3 sequence (DNA): TGTGCCACCAGCCTCCAGGGAGGGAAGGGCTACACCTTC.

The chain recombines TRBV29-1 with TRBJ1-6; 10 positions match TRBD1. The CDR3 is made up of 13 amino acids. Trimming removed 6 bases from V and 10 bases from J; junction bases left unmatched: 6. Germline CDR1 and CDR2: SQVTM and ANQGSEA. The DNA for the CDR3 is TGCAGCGTCGCCGGGACAGGGGACTCACCCCTCCACTTT. Amino acid sequence: CSVAGTGDSPLHF.